The 24 T cell receptor beta chains listed next were all sequenced from one sample in a study of beta chain features in type 1 diabetes. All of the isolated RNA was reverse transcribed, so expressed TCRB transcripts were sequenced. The data were produced by immunoSEQ multiplex PCR, yet TCRdb's version contains in-frame clones alone and is incomplete. The table shows 850,000 to 900,000 clones, with about 17% occurring only once. What was sequenced was naive CD4+ T cells from blood. These receptors were taken from a woman between 18 and 30 years old in good health.

The chain couples TRBV7-9 to TRBJ2-1; 12 nucleotides line up with TRBD2. The CDR3 has 15 residues. J gave up 5 bases and V 6 bases, and 5 bases lay outside the gene matches. The germline CDR1 and CDR2 sequences are SEHNR and FQNEAQ (reference sequence). The DNA of the CDR3 is TGTGCCAGCAGAAGACTAGCGGGAGTGGACAATGAGCAGTTCTTC. Residues: CASRRLAGVDNEQFF. The entire variable domain, with the rest obtained from reference TRBV7-9 and TRBJ2-1, is as follows: DTGVSQNPRHKITKRGQNVTFRCDPISEHNRLYWYRQTLGQGPEFLTYFQNEAQLEKSRLLSDRFSAERPKGSFSTLEIQRTEQGDSAMYLCASRRLAGVDNEQFFGPGTRLTVL.

V gene TRBV6-5 combines with J gene TRBJ2-7, with 7 bases that match TRBD1. Germline values: CDR1 MNHEY, CDR2 SVGAGI. The V and J ends lost 6 bases and 4 bases, in that order; junction bases with no gene match: 12. There are 15 residues in the CDR3. The CDR3 sequence: CASSRDSQVGYEQYF. DNA of the CDR3: TGTGCCAGCAGCCGGGACAGCCAGGTCGGGTACGAGCAGTACTTC.

This clone was counted a few times. The chain joins TRBV18 to TRBJ2-3, with D possibly being TRBD2 (7 bases). Germline V CDR1 and CDR2: KGHSH, LQKENI. V shed 4 bases and J shed 0 bases, with 17 bases lying between them. The CDR3 contains 17 residues. The CDR3: CASSRGQPGLSTDTQYF. The CDR3, as DNA: TGTGCCAGCTCACGCGGACAGCCGGGACTAAGCACAGATACGCAGTATTTT. The variable domain in full, completed from reference TRBV18 and TRBJ2-3, reads NAGVMQNPRHLVRRRGQEARLRCSPMKGHSHVYWYRQLPEEGLKFMVYLQKENIIDESGMPKERFSAEFPKEGPSILRIQQVVRGDSAAYFCASSRGQPGLSTDTQYFGPGTRLTVL.

The chain uses TRBV20-1 and TRBJ2-7; D not resolved. In germline, CDR1 is DFQATT, CDR2 SNEGSKA (reference sequence). Trimming removed 3 bases at V and 3 bases at J, with 6 bases between. This CDR3 comprises 11 residues. CDR3 bases: TGCAGTGCTAGCCGATACTACGAGCAGTACTTC. This gives the protein CSASRYYEQYF.

This clone was counted only a few times. The V gene is TRBV29-1, the J gene TRBJ2-3; TRBD1 agrees at 10 bases. This CDR3 has 12 residues. V lost 7 bases and J lost 10; bases outside the gene matches: 8. The germline V gene encodes CDR1 SQVTM and CDR2 ANQGSEA. The chain's CDR3 is CSARDRGFPQYF. Written as DNA, the CDR3 is TGCAGCGCCCGGGACAGGGGATTTCCGCAGTATTTT.

The CDR3 loop reads CASTLGPNEETQYF. DNA for the CDR3: TGTGCCAGCACTTTGGGGCCAAACGAAGAGACCCAGTACTTC. This rearrangement joins TRBV6-1 to TRBJ2-5; TRBD1 is a possible D gene (5 bases). The germline CDR1 and CDR2 sequences are MNHNS and SASEGT. Trimming left V 7 bases short and J 3 bases short, with 15 bases between. The CDR3 loop spans 14 amino acids.

The chain carries TRBV5-1 and TRBJ2-2; D unresolved. The CDR3 consists of 15 residues. Per the germline V gene, CDR1 is SGHRS and CDR2 is YFSETQ. Between the trimmed V and J ends, which lost 0 bases and 2 bases, there was a span of 8 bases. CDR3 protein: CASSLVGLNTGELFF. The CDR3 DNA follows: TGCGCCAGCAGCTTGGTAGGATTAAACACCGGGGAGCTGTTTTTT.

This clone was seen only a few times. The genes are TRBV7-3 and TRBJ2-1; D is uncertain. The CDR3 spans 12 residues. Germline V gene sequence: CDR1 SGHTA, CDR2 FQGTGA. V lost 2 bases and J lost 10, with 9 bases in between. This CDR3 reads CASSLGRNEQFF. In nucleotides, the CDR3 is TGTGCCAGCAGCTTAGGAAGAAACGAGCAGTTCTTC.

This clone appeared a few times. The gene calls are TRBV13 and TRBJ2-1; 12 nucleotides align to TRBD2. CDR1 is PRHDT, CDR2 FYEKMQ, per germline (reference sequence). Trimming cost V 4 bases and J 6 bases; bases outside gene matches: 10. CDR3 length: 17 amino acids. The DNA of the CDR3 is TGTGCCAGCAGCTCCTATCTAGCGGGAGGGTCGGCCAATGAGCAGTTCTTC. Translated, it gives CASSSYLAGGSANEQFF.

The rearrangement links TRBV7-9 to TRBJ1-2, with D uncertain. Germline V CDR1 and CDR2: SEHNR, FQNEAQ (reference sequence). This CDR3 spans 11 amino acids. The V end was cut by 5 bases, the J end by 10 bases, with 11 bases between. CDR3 sequence: CASSREPLYTF. The CDR3 DNA reads as TGTGCCAGCAGCCGGGAGCCTCTCTACACCTTC.

The V and J genes are TRBV9 and TRBJ2-5; TRBD1 might be the D (5 bases). This CDR3 contains 13 residues. Germline CDR1 reads SGDLS; CDR2 reads YYNGEE. The V end lost 4 bases, the J end lost 1 base, and 8 bases lay between the germline ends. The CDR3 spells CASSPDSQETQYF. Here the CDR3 DNA reads TGTGCCAGCAGCCCCGACAGCCAAGAGACCCAGTACTTC.

This clone has a handful of counts. The V and J genes are TRBV6-6 and TRBJ2-1; maybe TRBD1 (6 bases). The germline CDR1 and CDR2 sequences are MNHNY and SVGAGI (reference sequence). V was cut by 2 bases and J by 7 bases, with 15 bases left in between. The CDR3 has 15 residues. CDR3 loop: CASSYATVRGNEQFF. The DNA of the CDR3 is TGTGCCAGCAGTTACGCAACGGTGAGGGGGAATGAGCAGTTCTTC.

This clone showed up just a few times. The J gene is TRBJ1-1, the V gene TRBV7-6, with 10 bases aligning to TRBD1. This CDR3 contains 20 residues. The trim removed 3 bases at V and 0 bases at J, leaving 16 bases unmatched. Germline CDR1 reads SGHVS; CDR2 reads FNYEAQ. The CDR3 sequence is CASSLEPGQGTAALNTEAFF. The CDR3, as DNA: TGTGCCAGCAGCTTGGAACCGGGACAGGGGACCGCCGCATTGAACACTGAAGCTTTCTTT.

The genes are TRBV10-3 and TRBJ2-5, with 14 nucleotides matching TRBD2. J was trimmed by 5 bases and V by 8 bases; bases with no gene match: 16. The V gene's germline CDR1 is ENHRY and CDR2 SYGVKD. This CDR3 spans 18 amino acids. CDR3 region: CAIRQGTSGSQRGETQYF. The DNA for the CDR3 is TGTGCCATCCGCCAAGGGACTAGCGGGAGTCAGAGGGGTGAGACCCAGTACTTC.

The chain uses TRBV7-3 and TRBJ2-5; no definite D call. Germline-derived CDR1 and CDR2 are SGHTA and FQGTGA. V lost 3 bases and J lost 0, with 8 bases in between. This CDR3 has 14 amino acids. Written as DNA, the CDR3 is TGTGCCAGCAGCTTGAGTGGGGACCAAGAGACCCAGTACTTC. Translating it yields CASSLSGDQETQYF.

The table lists this clone with a few counts. V usage is TRBV18 and J usage is TRBJ2-2, with 8 bases lining up with TRBD2. This CDR3 spans 16 amino acids. V was pared by 3 bases and J by 5 bases, with 8 bases of the junction left unmatched. Germline CDR1 and CDR2: KGHSH and LQKENI. CDR3 sequence (DNA): TGTGCCAGCTCACCCGGGACTAGTCAACCAACCGGGGAGCTGTTTTTT. Encoded protein: CASSPGTSQPTGELFF.

This chain uses TRBV29-1 with TRBJ2-5; D call uncertain. V was trimmed by 8 bases and J by 0 bases, leaving 10 bases between them. CDR3 length: 12 residues. Germline CDR1 and CDR2: SQVTM and ANQGSEA. CDR3 in DNA: TGCAGCCTAGGGCAGAACCAAGAGACCCAGTACTTC. Amino acids: CSLGQNQETQYF.

This clone was seen more than once but under ten times. The chain recombines TRBV7-9 with TRBJ2-5; D ambiguous. CDR3 length equals 17 residues. V was shortened by 2 bases and J by 1 base, with 17 bases between the two germline ends. CDR1 and CDR2 from the germline V gene are SEHNR and FQNEAQ (reference sequence). The CDR3 spells CASSLRGYGPIQETQYF. The CDR3 DNA reads as TGTGCCAGCAGCTTAAGAGGTTATGGACCTATCCAAGAGACCCAGTACTTC.

As to this clone: Germline and junction disagree at one end, which may indicate a read error. The chain employs TRBV5-4 and TRBJ2-2; D is possibly TRBD1 or TRBD2 (7 bases each). CDR3 size: 15 residues. The V gene's germline CDR1 is SGHNT and CDR2 YYREEE (reference sequence). CDR3 nucleotides: TGTGCCAGCAGCCCAGGGGGGGCGAATACCGGGGAGCTGTTTTTT. This gives the protein CASSPGGANTGELFF.

The chain uses TRBV28 and TRBJ2-1; 12 bases match TRBD2. The CDR3 runs to 15 residues. V shed 5 bases, J shed 7 bases, and the junction held 6 bases outside the gene matches. Germline V gives CDR1 MDHEN, CDR2 SYDVKM. The CDR3 loop reads CASSGPGTSGNEQFF. The CDR3, as DNA: TGTGCCAGCAGTGGACCCGGGACTAGCGGGAATGAGCAGTTCTTC. The full variable domain, rest sourced from reference TRBV28 and TRBJ2-1, is DVKVTQSSRYLVKRTGEKVFLECVQDMDHENMFWYRQDPGLGLRLIYFSYDVKMKEKGDIPEGYSVSREKKERFSLILESASTNQTSMYLCASSGPGTSGNEQFFGPGTRLTVL.

This sequence joins TRBV29-1 and TRBJ2-5; the match to TRBD2 covers 14 bases. With 7 bases clipped from V and 4 bases from J, the junction kept 11 bases outside the gene matches. The CDR3 covers 16 residues. Germline CDR1 reads SQVTM; CDR2 reads ANQGSEA. The chain's CDR3 is CSAEGLAGARGETQYF. CDR3 sequence (DNA): TGCAGCGCGGAGGGACTAGCGGGAGCGAGGGGAGAGACCCAGTACTTC.

This sequence joins TRBV7-2 and TRBJ1-5; no firm D call. CDR3 length: 13 amino acids. Germline CDR1 reads SGHTA; CDR2 reads FQGNSA. V was shortened by 8 bases and J by 3 bases, with 11 bases between the two germline ends. As DNA, the CDR3 is TGTGCCAGCCGGGATAGTCCCAATCAGCCCCAGCATTTT. Its protein product is CASRDSPNQPQHF.

V is TRBV7-9 and J is TRBJ2-3; no clear D. This CDR3 comprises 10 residues. The V end was cut by 4 bases, the J end by 4 bases, with 0 bases between. The germline gives CDR1 SEHNR, CDR2 FQNEAQ (reference sequence). The CDR3 sequence is CASSSDTQYF. The CDR3 bases are TGTGCCAGCAGCTCAGATACGCAGTATTTT. Full variable domain (missing parts from reference TRBV7-9 and TRBJ2-3): DTGVSQNPRHKITKRGQNVTFRCDPISEHNRLYWYRQTLGQGPEFLTYFQNEAQLEKSRLLSDRFSAERPKGSFSTLEIQRTEQGDSAMYLCASSSDTQYFGPGTRLTVL.

The gene calls are TRBV18 and TRBJ2-7; 10 nucleotides match TRBD2. J lost 6 bases, V lost 8 bases, and 13 bases had no gene match. Per germline, CDR1 KGHSH and CDR2 LQKENI. CDR3 length: 15 amino acids. The DNA of the CDR3 is TGTGCCAGCCTAGCGACCGGGACTAGCGTCAGCGAGCAGTACTTC. It specifies CASLATGTSVSEQYF.